The next 13 T cell receptor beta chains were all read from a single sample in a study of blood T cells in healthy people across ages. Using a J-beta primer mix together with a sample-barcoded 5' primer, a second PCR was run for roughly 6 to 11 cycles. In TCRdb, the 5' RACE reads were re-called with MiXCR into one record per CDR3 protein. The sample shows roughly 830,000 distinct CDR3 sequences, 62% of them seen only once. Sequences were obtained from blood. Every receptor here comes from a young man in good health.

J is TRBJ2-6 and V is TRBV18; D ambiguous. V lost 3 bases to trimming and J lost 0 bases, with 6 bases between them. In germline, CDR1 is KGHSH, CDR2 LQKENI. The CDR3 runs to 15 residues. Written as DNA, the CDR3 is TGTGCCAGCTCACCGGTGTTCTCTGGGGCCAACGTCCTGACTTTC. Translating gives CASSPVFSGANVLTF.

This chain joins TRBV6-5 and TRBJ1-4; the D gene is possibly TRBD1 (6 bases). This CDR3 spans 16 amino acids. V gave up 2 bases and J gave up 6 bases, with 16 bases separating them. Germline V gene sequence: CDR1 MNHEY, CDR2 SVGAGI. The DNA of the CDR3 is TGTGCCAGCAGTTACGGCAGGGGCCCCCGCGATGAAAAACTGTTTTTT. Translated, it gives CASSYGRGPRDEKLFF.

The chain carries TRBV29-1 and TRBJ2-2, with D perhaps matching TRBD1 (6 bases). Germline V gene data show CDR1 as SQVTM and CDR2 as ANQGSEA. V lost 4 bases and J lost 2, with 11 bases in between. The CDR3 contains 14 residues. This chain's CDR3 is CSVGRDINTGELFF. The CDR3 DNA is TGCAGCGTTGGTCGGGACATTAACACCGGGGAGCTGTTTTTT.

The sample holds one count of this clonotype. CDR3 in DNA: TGTGCCAGCAGTGACACAGGGTACACAGATACGCAGTATTTT. As protein: CASSDTGYTDTQYF. The chain is built from TRBV12-3 or TRBV12-4 and TRBJ2-3, with a possible D match to TRBD1 (6 bases). Trimming took off 5 bases at V and 2 bases at J, with 11 bases between the two ends. This CDR3 has 14 residues.

The chain joins TRBV4-3 to TRBJ2-5; no firm D call. This CDR3 comprises 13 residues. Germline V gene sequence: CDR1 LGHNA, CDR2 YSLEER. V was shortened by 1 base and J by 6 bases, with 9 bases between the two germline ends. CDR3 loop: CASSQVKGKTQYF. The CDR3 bases are TGCGCCAGCAGCCAAGTAAAGGGAAAGACCCAGTACTTC.

The chain employs TRBV5-1 and TRBJ1-1; no clear D. Trimming took 0 bases from V and 7 from J, leaving 10 bases between them. CDR3 size: 13 residues. Germline CDR1 reads SGHRS; CDR2 reads YFSETQ. The CDR3 DNA sequence: TGCGCCAGCAGCTTGGAGGTCTACAATGAAGCTTTCTTT. This gives the protein CASSLEVYNEAFF.

This rearrangement joins TRBV7-2 to TRBJ2-5, with D tentatively TRBD2 (6 bases). The germline V gene encodes CDR1 SGHTA and CDR2 FQGNSA. This CDR3 is 14 amino acids long. Trimming pared 3 bases from V and 4 bases from J, leaving 12 bases between. The CDR3 coding sequence is TGTGCCAGCAGCTTTTCCAACGGGGGAGAGACCCAGTACTTC. Encoded protein: CASSFSNGGETQYF.

This clonotype is a singleton in its sample. The chain has TRBV29-1 and TRBJ2-3; unclear D gene. The germline V gene has CDR1 SQVTM and CDR2 ANQGSEA. Trimming pared 3 bases from V and 1 base from J, leaving 14 bases between. CDR3 length equals 15 residues. The CDR3 DNA reads as TGCAGCGTTGATAGGCGTGTCACAGGCACAGATACGCAGTATTTT. Translated, it gives CSVDRRVTGTDTQYF.

This clonotype was recorded a few times. This chain links TRBV12-3 or TRBV12-4 with TRBJ2-1, with 7 bases lining up with TRBD2. This CDR3 region has 15 residues. The V and J ends lost 6 bases and 6 bases, in that order; junction bases with no gene match: 11. CDR3 nucleotides: TGTGCCAGCAGGGGATCGGGGGGATTCGCCAATGAGCAGTTCTTC. Translating it yields CASRGSGGFANEQFF.

This clonotype was detected a few times. This rearrangement joins TRBV12-3 or TRBV12-4 to TRBJ2-7; D might be TRBD1 (6 bases). The CDR3 extends over 13 amino acids. V was cut by 6 bases and J by 5 bases, with 14 bases left in between. In DNA, the CDR3 is TGTGCCAGCAGAGAGAGGGGGTGGAACGAGCAGTACTTC. Protein product: CASRERGWNEQYF.

The chain carries TRBV20-1 and TRBJ2-1, with D maybe TRBD2 (5 bases). V lost 0 bases, J lost 2 bases, and 14 bases lay in between. The CDR3 loop spans 16 amino acids. CDR1 is DFQATT, CDR2 SNEGSKA, per germline (reference sequence). CDR3 DNA: TGCAGTGCTAGAGATGTTGAGGGATCCCCCTACAATGAGCAGTTCTTC. Residues: CSARDVEGSPYNEQFF.

The gene calls are TRBV5-1 and TRBJ2-7, with TRBD2 identical over 9 bases. Germline trimming cut 5 bases from V and 7 bases from J; bases unmatched to any gene: 16. CDR3 length equals 16 residues. The germline CDR1 and CDR2 sequences are SGHRS and YFSETQ. The CDR3 nucleotides are TGCGCCAGCAGAAAGTGGGGAGCGGGGGGCGACAATGAGCAGTACTTC. Residues: CASRKWGAGGDNEQYF.

The V gene is TRBV3-1, the J gene TRBJ1-2; 7 bases map to TRBD1. The V segment lost 8 bases and the J segment 8 bases; nucleotides outside the gene matches: 14. Germline V lookup: CDR1 LGHDT, CDR2 YNNKEL (reference sequence). The CDR3 spans 14 residues. The CDR3 sequence is CASRGNGQVGGYTF. CDR3 DNA: TGTGCCAGCCGGGGCAACGGACAGGTTGGAGGCTACACCTTC.